This is a list of T cell receptor beta chains from one sample in a study of blood T cell repertoires in COVID-19. The repertoire was sequenced with immunoSEQ multiplex PCR; TCRdb's copy has only in-frame clones and lacks some. The sample lists about 300,000 clones; 84% were seen once. Sequencing was carried out using peripheral blood. These receptors were obtained from a human donor with COVID-19, enrolled during active disease. The donor label of this sample is uncertain. CDR3s include the opening cysteine and the closing phenylalanine or tryptophan. Each record gives: V gene, J gene, clone size, D gene, CDR3 DNA, CDR3 protein. D genes are given only for firm matches. Some rows mark clone size as missing; the rest say once, few, many or name a class of expanded clone.

TRBV19,TRBJ2-1,once,TRBD2,TGTGCCAGTAGTATCCCTGGGACTAGCGGGGACGACAATGAGCAGTTCTTC,CASSIPGTSGDDNEQFF
TRBV28,TRBJ2-1,-,TRBD1,TGTGCCAGCAGGGGGGCGCAGGGGGCTTACAATGAGCAGTTCTTC,CASRGAQGAYNEQFF
TRBV4-2,TRBJ1-2,-,-,TGTGCCAGCAGCCAAGATTACGGACTTACCTATGGCTACACCTTC,CASSQDYGLTYGYTF
TRBV7-3,TRBJ2-1,-,TRBD2,TGTGCCAGCAGCTCAATAGGACTAGCGGGAGGCATCAACTCCTACAATGAGCAGTTCTTC,CASSSIGLAGGINSYNEQFF
TRBV3-1/TRBV3-2,TRBJ1-2,-,-,TGTGCCAGCAGCCCGTCCGGGAGACCTGATGGCTACACCTTC,CASSPSGRPDGYTF
TRBV7-3,TRBJ1-1,-,-,TGTGCCAGCAGCGCCCAGGGGTTCACTGAAGCTTTCTTT,CASSAQGFTEAFF
TRBV28,TRBJ1-1,-,-,TGTGCCAGCAGTTTAGTCAGGGCTTTTAACACTGAAGCTTTCTTT,CASSLVRAFNTEAFF
TRBV30,TRBJ2-7,-,TRBD2,TGTGCCTGGAGTGTACAAGCGGGAGGTGAGCAGTACTTC,CAWSVQAGGEQYF
TRBV7-9,TRBJ2-5,-,-,TGTGCCAGCAGCTTAGGTGTGGCGGTACAAGAGACCCAGTACTTC,CASSLGVAVQETQYF
TRBV2,TRBJ2-1,-,-,TGTGCCAGCAATCCCCAGGTCGGCTACAATGAGCAGTTCTTC,CASNPQVGYNEQFF
TRBV6-6,TRBJ1-5,-,-,TGTGCCAGCAGTGGCACAGGGACGCAGCCCCAGCATTTT,CASSGTGTQPQHF
TRBV14,TRBJ2-5,-,TRBD2,TGTGCCAGCAGCCCCGGGGAGGGCGAGACCCAGTACTTC,CASSPGEGETQYF
TRBV5-1,TRBJ2-3,-,TRBD1,TGCGCCAGCAGCTTGGCCAGACAGGGGGCAGATACGCAGTATTTT,CASSLARQGADTQYF
TRBV19,TRBJ1-5,-,TRBD1,TGTGCCAGTAGTCCGCCGGGACAGGGGACTCAGCCCCAGCATTTT,CASSPPGQGTQPQHF
TRBV28,TRBJ1-4,-,-,TGTGCCAGCAGTTTATCCCTCGGACGGGACATGAATGAAAAACTGTTTTTT,CASSLSLGRDMNEKLFF
TRBV28,TRBJ1-5,-,-,TGTGCCAGCAGTTTGTACGGGGGTGGGGGCAATCAGCCCCAGCATTTT,CASSLYGGGGNQPQHF
TRBV9,TRBJ2-1,-,-,TGTGCCAGCAGCGCCCCCGGAGGCCGCCTAGAGCAGTTCTTC,CASSAPGGRLEQFF
TRBV12-3/TRBV12-4,TRBJ1-1,-,-,TGTGCCAGCAGTTTTCAGGAGGGGACTGAAGCTTTCTTT,CASSFQEGTEAFF
TRBV28,TRBJ2-2,-,-,TGTGCCAGCAGTTTATTGCGGACACCTAACACCGGGGAGCTGTTTTTT,CASSLLRTPNTGELFF
TRBV6-5,TRBJ2-1,-,TRBD2,TGTGCCAGCAGGGGGACTAGCTTCGGTAATGAGCAGTTCTTC,CASRGTSFGNEQFF
TRBV7-9,TRBJ1-2,-,-,TGTGCCAGCAGCTTAGACAGGAGAGACTATGGCTACACCTTC,CASSLDRRDYGYTF
TRBV9,TRBJ1-2,-,-,TGTGCCAGCAGCGTAGGAGGGAGGGGGGACTATGGCTACACCTTC,CASSVGGRGDYGYTF
TRBV9,TRBJ2-1,-,-,TGTGCCAGCAGCACGGCGGGGACGGGATACAATGAGCAGTTCTTC,CASSTAGTGYNEQFF
TRBV4-1,TRBJ1-3,few,TRBD1,TGCCCCACCAGCCGGCCGGGACAGGACTACTCTGGAAACACCATATATTTT,CPTSRPGQDYSGNTIYF
TRBV7-7,TRBJ2-1,-,-,TGTGCTAGCAGCTTGGACTCGAGCTCCTACAATGAGCAGTTCTTC,CASSLDSSSYNEQFF
TRBV6-5,TRBJ2-3,-,-,TGTGCCACCGCTTTGAGCGGAGTTACAGATACGCAGTATTTT,CATALSGVTDTQYF
TRBV19,TRBJ2-2,-,-,TGTGCCAGTACCTCGACAGGCCCGAACACCGGGGAGCTGTTTTTT,CASTSTGPNTGELFF
TRBV6-6,TRBJ2-1,-,TRBD2,TGTGCCAGCAGTTACTCGGGCGGGAGAGGTAATGAGCAGTTCTTC,CASSYSGGRGNEQFF
TRBV7-9,TRBJ2-7,-,-,TGTGCCAGCACCAATCCCCCTACAGGCCCCTACGAGCAGTACTTC,CASTNPPTGPYEQYF
TRBV9,TRBJ2-7,-,TRBD2,TGTGCCAGCAGCGTAGAGGGGAGGGCCAGCCACGAGCAGTACTTC,CASSVEGRASHEQYF
TRBV19,TRBJ2-3,-,-,TGTGCCAGTAGTACGGGGACTCCAGATACGCAGTATTTT,CASSTGTPDTQYF
TRBV30,TRBJ1-1,-,TRBD1,TGTGCCTGGAGTCGGGACAGGGGAAGTGTAGCTTTCTTT,CAWSRDRGSVAFF
TRBV28,TRBJ2-1,-,TRBD2,TGTGCCAGCAGTTTATCCAGACTAGCCGGGGATGAGCAGTTCTTC,CASSLSRLAGDEQFF
TRBV3-1/TRBV3-2,TRBJ2-7,-,-,TGTGCCAGCAGCCAGCTTGGGGACTGGGCAAATAGAAACGAGCAGTACTTC,CASSQLGDWANRNEQYF
TRBV24-1,TRBJ2-7,-,-,TGTGCCACCAGTGAAGGGGTTTCCTACGAGCAGTACTTC,CATSEGVSYEQYF
TRBV11-3,TRBJ2-1,-,-,TGTGCCAGCAGCTTCAACAGGGCCTACAATGAGCAGTTCTTC,CASSFNRAYNEQFF
TRBV30,TRBJ1-1,-,TRBD1,TGTGCCTGGATGCTCAAGGGGGCTGGGACTGAAGCTTTCTTT,CAWMLKGAGTEAFF
TRBV5-1,TRBJ1-5,-,-,TGCGCCAGCAGCCTAAATCCGGGGGGCAATCAGCCCCAGCATTTT,CASSLNPGGNQPQHF
TRBV19,TRBJ2-2,-,TRBD1,TGTGCCAGTGCCTACGGTGTTCCCACCCCAGGGGGTTCGACCGGGGAGCTGTTTTTT,CASAYGVPTPGGSTGELFF
TRBV3-1/TRBV3-2,TRBJ2-5,-,-,TGTGCCAGCAGCCAACCCCAGGGCCAAGAGACCCAGTACTTC,CASSQPQGQETQYF
TRBV7-9,TRBJ2-5,once,-,TGTGCCAGCAGCTTAGCCTGGGCAGAGACCCAGTACTTC,CASSLAWAETQYF
TRBV10-1,TRBJ2-3,-,TRBD1,TGCGCCAGCAGTTTGGACAGGGCAAATACGCAGTATTTT,CASSLDRANTQYF
TRBV12-5,TRBJ1-2,-,-,TGTGCTAGTGGTTTGGGTGACAGACCTAACTATGGCTACACCTTC,CASGLGDRPNYGYTF
TRBV30,TRBJ1-6,few,-,TGTGCCTGGGAGGGGCGACCCCGGCGTAATTCACCCCTCCACTTT,CAWEGRPRRNSPLHF
TRBV19,TRBJ1-2,-,-,TGTGCCAGTACCACAGGAGGGAGGGACACCTATCGCTACACCTTC,CASTTGGRDTYRYTF
TRBV20-1,TRBJ2-7,-,-,TGCAGTGCTAGACTCGGGACACAGCAGTACTTC,CSARLGTQQYF
TRBV7-2,TRBJ2-1,-,-,TGTGCCAGCAGCTTAGCCTTTGGGCGGGCGGGGACCCACAATGAGCAGTTCTTC,CASSLAFGRAGTHNEQFF
TRBV18,TRBJ1-5,-,-,TGTGCCAGCTCACCACGACAGGTAGATAGCAATCAGCCCCAGCATTTT,CASSPRQVDSNQPQHF
TRBV7-2,TRBJ2-7,few,-,TGTGCCAGCAGCTTAGGGGTAGCCCCTACCTACGAGCAGTACTTC,CASSLGVAPTYEQYF
TRBV28,TRBJ1-3,once,-,TGTGCCAGCAGTTCATCGGGAATCCATGGAAACACCATATATTTT,CASSSSGIHGNTIYF
TRBV19,TRBJ2-3,-,TRBD2,TGTGCCAGCGCCACCCTAGCGGGAACTGGAGCAGATACGCAGTATTTT,CASATLAGTGADTQYF
TRBV5-1,TRBJ1-3,few,TRBD1,TGCGCCAGCAGAAATTCCGGGACAGGATCTGGAAACACCATATATTTT,CASRNSGTGSGNTIYF
TRBV7-7,TRBJ2-2,-,-,TGTGCTAGCAGCTTATTGGGACTTGGAGATTCCGGGGAGCTGTTTTTT,CASSLLGLGDSGELFF